The entry below describes one T cell receptor (beta chain). The CDR3 totals 14 residues. The V end lost 11 bases, the J end lost 4 bases, and 18 bases lay between the germline ends. Germline lookup yields CDR1 MDHEN and CDR2 SYDVKM. Sequenced by immunoSEQ multiplex PCR; TCRdb stores in-frame clones only, minus some. The repertoire holds about 86,000 clones, with about 89% as singletons. The sample is drawn from a study of OX40 agonist ivuxolimab in advanced cancers. Sequenced material: CD4+ or CD8+ T cells sorted from blood, taken in a trial of the OX40 agonist ivuxolimab. The gene calls are TRBV28 and TRBJ1-5, with D unclear. The clonotype was recovered from an adult with an advanced solid tumor such as melanoma, head and neck, liver or kidney cancer. In DNA form, the CDR3 reads TGTGCCGGCGAGGACCCCGGTAGTAATCAGCCCCAGCATTTT. It yields the protein CAGEDPGSNQPQHF.